This TCR beta chain was recovered during a study of cytomegalovirus exposure and HLA in healthy donors. Vbeta (60) and Jbeta (13) primers were used in the PCR. Assay used: immunoSEQ multiplex PCR; TCRdb lists only in-frame clones, some missing. This table has approximately 110,000 clones, 74% appearing once. From germline, CDR1 is SGHAT and CDR2 FQNNGV. CDR3 length: 15 residues. V lost 4 bases and J 7 bases, leaving 17 bases between the germline ends. The material sequenced was PBMCs. This receptor was obtained from a man aged 45 to 65 in good health and CMV-seropositive. The genes are TRBV11-2 and TRBJ2-1; weak D call: TRBD2 (6 bases). CDR3 nucleotide sequence: TGTGCCAGCAGCTGGACGACTAGTCAATTGAATGAGCAGTTCTTC. This codes for CASSWTTSQLNEQFF. Complete variable domain (other parts from reference TRBV11-2 and TRBJ2-1): EAGVAQSPRYKIIEKRQSVAFWCNPISGHATLYWYQQILGQGPKLLIQFQNNGVVDDSQLPKDRFSAERLKGVDSTLKIQPAKLEDSAVYLCASSWTTSQLNEQFFGPGTRLTVL.